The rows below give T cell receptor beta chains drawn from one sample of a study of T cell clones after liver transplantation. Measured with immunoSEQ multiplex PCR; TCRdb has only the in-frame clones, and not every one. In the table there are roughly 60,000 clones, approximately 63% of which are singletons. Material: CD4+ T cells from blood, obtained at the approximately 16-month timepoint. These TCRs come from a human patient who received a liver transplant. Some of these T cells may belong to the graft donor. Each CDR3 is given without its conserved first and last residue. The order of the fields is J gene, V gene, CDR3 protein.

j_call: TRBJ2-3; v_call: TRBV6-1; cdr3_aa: ASSGRQGRSTDTQY
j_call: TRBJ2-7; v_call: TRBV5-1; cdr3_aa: ASSSSPGQSSYEQY
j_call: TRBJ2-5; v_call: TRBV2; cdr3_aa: ASSLSTSGQETQY
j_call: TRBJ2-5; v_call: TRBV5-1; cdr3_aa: ASSFAREETQY
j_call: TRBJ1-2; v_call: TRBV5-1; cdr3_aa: ASSLGDAGSYGYT
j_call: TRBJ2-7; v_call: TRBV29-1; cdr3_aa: SVEKGIGNEQY
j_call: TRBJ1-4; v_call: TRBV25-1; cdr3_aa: ASSDTVEKLF
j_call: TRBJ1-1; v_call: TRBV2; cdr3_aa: ASTGGLPNTEAF
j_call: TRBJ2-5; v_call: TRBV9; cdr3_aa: ASSPRMGETQY
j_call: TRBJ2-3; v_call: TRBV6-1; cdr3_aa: ASSDFQGSPTDTQY
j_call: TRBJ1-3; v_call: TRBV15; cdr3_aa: ATSRDTYSGNTIY
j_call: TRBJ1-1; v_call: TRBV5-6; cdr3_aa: ASSYKPTGEQDF
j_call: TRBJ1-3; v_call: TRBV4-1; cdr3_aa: ASSQEMRGLSSGNTIY
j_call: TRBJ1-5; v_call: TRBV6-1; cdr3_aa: ASRGQVAGGQPQH
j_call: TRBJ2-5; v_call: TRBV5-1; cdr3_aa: ASSPTGRNQETQY
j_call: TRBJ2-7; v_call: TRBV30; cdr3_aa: AWSQRPYEQY
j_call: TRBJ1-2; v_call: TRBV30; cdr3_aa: AWSPGQVRNYGYT
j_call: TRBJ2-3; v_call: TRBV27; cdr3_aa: ASSLSGTGKTDTQY
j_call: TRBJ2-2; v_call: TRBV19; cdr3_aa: ASSRQGNTGELF
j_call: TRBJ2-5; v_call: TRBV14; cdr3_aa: ASSQEETQY
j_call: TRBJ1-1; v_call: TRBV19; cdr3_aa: ASTPIEGGRAF
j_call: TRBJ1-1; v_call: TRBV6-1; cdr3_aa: ASSTEEDTEAF
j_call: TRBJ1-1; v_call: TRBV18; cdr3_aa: ASSPVATHTGEAF
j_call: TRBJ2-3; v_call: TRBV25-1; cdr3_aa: ASSGDLRTDTQY
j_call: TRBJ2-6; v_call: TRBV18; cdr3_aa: ASSPRGGIPTFSGANVLT
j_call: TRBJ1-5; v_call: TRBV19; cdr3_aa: ASSMRRNSNQPQH
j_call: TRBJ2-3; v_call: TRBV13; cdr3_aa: ASSAEWDTQY
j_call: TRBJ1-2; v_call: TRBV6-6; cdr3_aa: ASSYEGRANYGYT
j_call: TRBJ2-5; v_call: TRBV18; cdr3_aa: ASSPSLEGQETQY
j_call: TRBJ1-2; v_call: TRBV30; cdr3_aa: AWSVRSWDRLGYT
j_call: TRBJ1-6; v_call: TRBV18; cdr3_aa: ASSPSAGGENSPLH
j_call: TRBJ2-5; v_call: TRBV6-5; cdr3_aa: ASSYWAVGGTQY
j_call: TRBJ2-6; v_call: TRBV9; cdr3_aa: ASSVAGGTTGANVLT
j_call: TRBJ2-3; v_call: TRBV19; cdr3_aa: ASSMGPQDTQY
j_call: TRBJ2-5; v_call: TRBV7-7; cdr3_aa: ASSLERGETQY
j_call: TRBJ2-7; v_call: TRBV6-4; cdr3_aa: AGLAGEKYEQY
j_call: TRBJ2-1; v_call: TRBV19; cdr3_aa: ASRPDHRLTGPWDEQF
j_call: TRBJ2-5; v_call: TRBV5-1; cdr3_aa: ASSWGRGTKETQY
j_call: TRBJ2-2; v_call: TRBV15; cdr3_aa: ATSKEDTGELF
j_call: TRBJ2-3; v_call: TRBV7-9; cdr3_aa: ASSSRAAKSTDTQY
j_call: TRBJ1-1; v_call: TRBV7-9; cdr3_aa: ASSTRRTEAF
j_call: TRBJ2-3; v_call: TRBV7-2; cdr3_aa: ASSLGASGGSKQY
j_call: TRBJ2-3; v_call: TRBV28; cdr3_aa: ASSFAPGGGTDTQY
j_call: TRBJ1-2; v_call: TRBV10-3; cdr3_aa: AITGTAPSNYGYT
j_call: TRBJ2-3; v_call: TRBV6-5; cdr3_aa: ASSSNTDTQY
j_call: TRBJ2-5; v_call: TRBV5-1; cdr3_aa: ASSTGQGLGETQY
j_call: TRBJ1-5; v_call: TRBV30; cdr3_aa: AWSPKRDYQPQH
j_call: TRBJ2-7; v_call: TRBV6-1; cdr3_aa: ASSETGIVYEQY
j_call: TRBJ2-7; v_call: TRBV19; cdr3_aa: ASSTSSWDSPYEQY
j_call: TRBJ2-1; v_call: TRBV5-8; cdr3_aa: ASSFLGGNYNEQF
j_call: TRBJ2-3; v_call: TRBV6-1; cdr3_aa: ASSVDGTLTDTQY
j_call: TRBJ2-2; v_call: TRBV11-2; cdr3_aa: ASSFAGQGNTGELF
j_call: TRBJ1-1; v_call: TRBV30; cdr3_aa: AWSAGRQGNTEAF
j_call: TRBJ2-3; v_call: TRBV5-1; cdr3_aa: ASSLRGVSTDTQY
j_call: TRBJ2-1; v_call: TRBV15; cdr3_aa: ATSRGAGGLISNEQF
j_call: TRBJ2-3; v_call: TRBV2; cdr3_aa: ASSTTGVGTDTQY
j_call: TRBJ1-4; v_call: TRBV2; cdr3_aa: ASSPSPPRDRDEKLF
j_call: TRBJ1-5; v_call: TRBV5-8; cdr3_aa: ASKGRADSNQPQH
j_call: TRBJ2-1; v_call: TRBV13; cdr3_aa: ASSLGDYSYNEQF